These T cell receptor beta chains were read from a single sample in a study of OX40 agonist ivuxolimab in advanced cancers. Clones were sequenced by immunoSEQ multiplex PCR, and TCRdb holds only the in-frame ones, with some missing. The data hold under 85,000 clones, with 86% observed a single time. Sample: CD4+ or CD8+ T cells sorted from blood, taken in a trial of the OX40 agonist ivuxolimab. Receptor source: an adult with an advanced solid tumor such as melanoma, head and neck, liver or kidney cancer. Each CDR3 is given with its conserved first and last residue. Each record gives: V gene, clone size, D gene, J gene, CDR3 protein, CDR3 DNA. A D gene is named only where the DNA matches it firmly. Clone size appears in some rows only: once, few, many, or a class for an expanded clone.

V gene: TRBV11-1; clone size: once; D gene: -; J gene: TRBJ2-1; CDR3 protein: CASSFETGSYNEQFF; CDR3 DNA: TGTGCCAGCAGCTTTGAGACAGGCTCCTACAATGAGCAGTTCTTC
V gene: TRBV5-1; clone size: -; D gene: -; J gene: TRBJ2-7; CDR3 protein: CASSPLDSRAEQYF; CDR3 DNA: TGCGCCAGCAGCCCCTTGGACTCCCGAGCCGAGCAGTACTTC
V gene: TRBV18; clone size: once; D gene: -; J gene: TRBJ2-1; CDR3 protein: CASSPQGRDNEQFF; CDR3 DNA: TGTGCCAGCTCACCCCAGGGAAGGGACAATGAGCAGTTCTTC
V gene: TRBV19; clone size: once; D gene: TRBD2; J gene: TRBJ2-7; CDR3 protein: CASSTLAGKHEQYF; CDR3 DNA: TGTGCCAGTAGTACCCTAGCGGGAAAACACGAGCAGTACTTC
V gene: TRBV27; clone size: -; D gene: -; J gene: TRBJ2-7; CDR3 protein: CASSLSLSSQGSPYEQYF; CDR3 DNA: TGTGCCAGCAGTTTATCGCTTAGTTCACAGGGTTCCCCCTACGAGCAGTACTTC
V gene: TRBV5-1; clone size: -; D gene: TRBD2; J gene: TRBJ2-2; CDR3 protein: CASSLRSGRAPGELFF; CDR3 DNA: TGCGCCAGCAGCTTGAGGAGCGGGAGGGCCCCCGGGGAGCTGTTTTTT
V gene: TRBV11-3; clone size: -; D gene: -; J gene: TRBJ2-5; CDR3 protein: CASSLGLVETQYF; CDR3 DNA: TGTGCCAGCAGCTTAGGATTGGTGGAGACCCAGTACTTC
V gene: TRBV28; clone size: -; D gene: TRBD1; J gene: TRBJ1-4; CDR3 protein: CASSLGLQGMEKLFF; CDR3 DNA: TGTGCCAGCAGTTTGGGGTTACAGGGGATGGAAAAACTGTTTTTT
V gene: TRBV28; clone size: -; D gene: -; J gene: TRBJ1-2; CDR3 protein: CASSKNYGYTF; CDR3 DNA: TGTGCCAGCAGTAAGAACTATGGCTACACCTTC
V gene: TRBV7-2; clone size: -; D gene: -; J gene: TRBJ1-2; CDR3 protein: CASSLGRNYGYTF; CDR3 DNA: TGTGCCAGCAGCTTAGGCAGGAACTATGGCTACACCTTC
V gene: TRBV15; clone size: -; D gene: -; J gene: TRBJ2-7; CDR3 protein: CATSRDGVGSYEQYF; CDR3 DNA: TGTGCCACCAGCAGAGATGGTGTCGGTTCCTACGAGCAGTACTTC
V gene: TRBV11-2; clone size: -; D gene: -; J gene: TRBJ2-7; CDR3 protein: CASSLGTDFYEQYF; CDR3 DNA: TGTGCCAGCAGCTTAGGGACAGACTTTTACGAGCAGTACTTC
V gene: TRBV6-6; clone size: -; D gene: -; J gene: TRBJ1-2; CDR3 protein: CASSYEQGYGYTF; CDR3 DNA: TGTGCCAGCAGTTACGAACAGGGATATGGCTACACCTTC
V gene: TRBV5-6; clone size: -; D gene: TRBD1; J gene: TRBJ2-3; CDR3 protein: CASSFFGQGYTDTQYF; CDR3 DNA: TGTGCCAGCAGCTTCTTTGGACAGGGGTACACAGATACGCAGTATTTT
V gene: TRBV19; clone size: few; D gene: -; J gene: TRBJ2-6; CDR3 protein: CASSTSGANVLTF; CDR3 DNA: TGTGCCAGTAGTACTTCTGGGGCCAACGTCCTGACTTTC
V gene: TRBV19; clone size: -; D gene: -; J gene: TRBJ1-2; CDR3 protein: CATPTAGGFGGYTF; CDR3 DNA: TGTGCCACTCCTACTGCCGGGGGATTTGGTGGCTACACCTTC
V gene: TRBV7-9; clone size: -; D gene: TRBD1; J gene: TRBJ2-2; CDR3 protein: CASSPNRDRGLGTGELFF; CDR3 DNA: TGTGCCAGCAGCCCAAACCGGGACAGGGGGCTTGGCACCGGGGAGCTGTTTTTT
V gene: TRBV6-6; clone size: -; D gene: -; J gene: TRBJ2-7; CDR3 protein: CASSTNSYEQYF; CDR3 DNA: TGTGCCAGCAGTACCAACAGCTACGAGCAGTACTTC
V gene: TRBV19; clone size: -; D gene: -; J gene: TRBJ1-5; CDR3 protein: CASSIIGGRGAQHF; CDR3 DNA: TGTGCCAGTAGTATAATTGGAGGCCGGGGGGCCCAGCATTTT
V gene: TRBV5-4; clone size: few; D gene: -; J gene: TRBJ2-1; CDR3 protein: CASSLVANNEQFF; CDR3 DNA: TGTGCCAGCAGCTTGGTGGCCAACAATGAGCAGTTCTTC
V gene: TRBV6-5; clone size: -; D gene: -; J gene: TRBJ2-3; CDR3 protein: CASSYGGAGTDTQYF; CDR3 DNA: TGTGCCAGCAGTTACGGGGGCGCGGGAACAGATACGCAGTATTTT
V gene: TRBV6-1; clone size: -; D gene: -; J gene: TRBJ2-7; CDR3 protein: CASGAPGGRNYEQYF; CDR3 DNA: TGTGCCAGCGGGGCCCCAGGGGGGAGAAATTACGAGCAGTACTTC
V gene: TRBV6-5; clone size: -; D gene: -; J gene: TRBJ1-3; CDR3 protein: CASSPGFTGNTIYF; CDR3 DNA: TGTGCCAGCAGCCCAGGGTTTACCGGAAACACCATATATTTT
V gene: TRBV7-3; clone size: -; D gene: -; J gene: TRBJ1-1; CDR3 protein: CASSAQGIFTEAFF; CDR3 DNA: TGTGCCAGCAGCGCACAGGGAATTTTCACTGAAGCTTTCTTT
V gene: TRBV12-5; clone size: -; D gene: -; J gene: TRBJ2-7; CDR3 protein: CARPRGRLYEQYF; CDR3 DNA: TGTGCTAGACCCAGGGGACGCCTCTACGAGCAGTACTTC
V gene: TRBV11-2; clone size: -; D gene: -; J gene: TRBJ1-2; CDR3 protein: CASSLRRGASYGYTF; CDR3 DNA: TGTGCCAGCAGCCTCAGGCGGGGGGCCAGCTATGGCTACACCTTC
V gene: TRBV27; clone size: -; D gene: TRBD2; J gene: TRBJ2-3; CDR3 protein: CASSLGGLAGSGSTDTQYF; CDR3 DNA: TGTGCCAGCAGTTTAGGGGGACTAGCGGGAAGTGGGAGCACAGATACGCAGTATTTT
V gene: TRBV11-2; clone size: -; D gene: -; J gene: TRBJ1-5; CDR3 protein: CASSLTVKQPQHF; CDR3 DNA: TGTGCCAGCAGCTTGACAGTCAAGCAGCCCCAGCATTTT
V gene: TRBV19; clone size: -; D gene: TRBD1; J gene: TRBJ2-2; CDR3 protein: CASSITGDTGELFF; CDR3 DNA: TGTGCCAGTAGTATAACAGGGGACACCGGGGAGCTGTTTTTT
V gene: TRBV19; clone size: -; D gene: -; J gene: TRBJ1-1; CDR3 protein: CASSSGRPGTEAFF; CDR3 DNA: TGTGCCAGTAGCTCAGGGCGACCGGGAACTGAAGCTTTCTTT
V gene: TRBV9; clone size: -; D gene: TRBD2; J gene: TRBJ2-2; CDR3 protein: CASSVAGSGGQNGELFF; CDR3 DNA: TGTGCCAGCAGCGTAGCGGGTAGCGGGGGGCAGAACGGGGAGCTGTTTTTT
V gene: TRBV2; clone size: -; D gene: TRBD1; J gene: TRBJ1-2; CDR3 protein: CASSENRGPSGYTF; CDR3 DNA: TGTGCCAGCAGTGAGAACAGGGGGCCATCTGGCTACACCTTC
V gene: TRBV6-6; clone size: -; D gene: -; J gene: TRBJ2-3; CDR3 protein: CASSYSGASTDTQYF; CDR3 DNA: TGTGCCAGCAGTTACTCCGGGGCCTCCACAGATACGCAGTATTTT
V gene: TRBV15; clone size: -; D gene: -; J gene: TRBJ2-7; CDR3 protein: CATAEATGRYYEQYF; CDR3 DNA: TGTGCCACCGCAGAGGCGACGGGCCGATACTACGAGCAGTACTTC
V gene: TRBV15; clone size: -; D gene: -; J gene: TRBJ2-1; CDR3 protein: CATSRVGTYNEQFF; CDR3 DNA: TGTGCCACCAGCAGAGTCGGGACTTACAATGAGCAGTTCTTC
V gene: TRBV28; clone size: -; D gene: -; J gene: TRBJ1-5; CDR3 protein: CASSRERGQPQHF; CDR3 DNA: TGTGCCAGCAGTCGAGAACGGGGTCAGCCCCAGCATTTT
V gene: TRBV7-9; clone size: -; D gene: TRBD1; J gene: TRBJ1-3; CDR3 protein: CASSPGDRVFTGNTIYF; CDR3 DNA: TGTGCCAGCAGCCCCGGGGACAGGGTCTTCACTGGAAACACCATATATTTT
V gene: TRBV2; clone size: -; D gene: TRBD1; J gene: TRBJ1-3; CDR3 protein: CASSWTGPGNTIYF; CDR3 DNA: TGTGCCAGCAGTTGGACAGGGCCTGGAAACACCATATATTTT
V gene: TRBV5-4; clone size: -; D gene: TRBD1; J gene: TRBJ1-2; CDR3 protein: CASSFSQGAYGYTF; CDR3 DNA: TGTGCCAGCAGCTTTTCACAGGGGGCCTATGGCTACACCTTC
V gene: TRBV5-4; clone size: -; D gene: -; J gene: TRBJ2-7; CDR3 protein: CASSSGYRDWETYEQYF; CDR3 DNA: TGTGCCAGCAGCTCAGGATATCGGGACTGGGAAACCTACGAGCAGTACTTC
V gene: TRBV18; clone size: -; D gene: -; J gene: TRBJ1-4; CDR3 protein: CASSPRNRNEKLFF; CDR3 DNA: TGTGCCAGCTCACCACGAAACAGGAATGAAAAACTGTTTTTT